This T cell receptor beta chain was identified during a study of cytomegalovirus exposure and HLA in healthy donors. Study-level points and caveats: Rare sequences made up most TCRs, while some public TCRs were found in many donors. Common viral pathogens seemed to be connected with several of the most significant clusters, according to a later analysis.

Regarding this clone: Its antigen is not known.

V lost 4 bases and J lost 7; bases outside the gene matches: 7. CDR1 SGHVS and CDR2 FQNEAQ come from the germline V gene. The CDR3 totals 15 residues. 13 Jbeta primers and 60 Vbeta primers were used for the PCR. Method: immunoSEQ multiplex PCR; TCRdb's copy keeps in-frame clones and lacks some. Its table lists 95,000 to 150,000 clones. Unrecorded immune exposures were likely, despite nominal health at sampling. The sample consisted of PBMCs. The chain employs TRBV7-8 and TRBJ2-7; TRBD2 agrees at 13 bases. The TCR originated in a man younger than 30 in good health and CMV-seronegative. The CDR3 DNA sequence: TGTGCCAGCAGCTCTACTAGCGGGAGGGCCGGGGAGCAGTACTTC. The encoded protein is CASSSTSGRAGEQYF.